The 4 T cell receptor beta chains presented below share a single source sample, sequenced in a study of Tregs in tolerant kidney transplant recipients. TCRdb's copy holds only in-frame clones and misses some; the assay was immunoSEQ multiplex PCR. The sample records over 55,000 clones, around 83% being singletons. Sequences were obtained from CD4+ T cells from blood. The receptors originated from a human donor in good health.

The V and J genes are TRBV20-1 and TRBJ1-1; D remains unclear. This CDR3 is built from 11 residues. Germline V gene data show CDR1 as DFQATT and CDR2 as SNEGSKA (reference sequence). Deletions cut 1 base from V and 6 bases from J, with 6 bases between. CDR3: CSARVLAEAFF. The CDR3, as DNA: TGCAGTGCTAGAGTCTTAGCTGAAGCTTTCTTT.

The V gene is TRBV12-5, the J gene TRBJ2-7; 8 nucleotides align to TRBD1. After removal of 3 bases from V and 6 bases from J, the junction contained 7 bases not matched to a gene. This CDR3 is 14 amino acids long. The germline CDR1 and CDR2 sequences are LGHNT and FRNRAP. The CDR3 nucleotides are TGTGCTAGTGGTTTCGTGGACAGGGCGGCCGAGCAGTACTTC. Translated, it gives CASGFVDRAAEQYF.

The V and J genes are TRBV19 and TRBJ2-2; D is perhaps TRBD1 (6 bases). CDR1 is LNHDA, CDR2 SQIVND, per germline (reference sequence). Trimming pared 3 bases from V and 3 bases from J, leaving 11 bases between. The length of the CDR3 is 15 residues. The CDR3 bases are TGTGCCAGTAGTATTCAGGGGTTAGACACCGGGGAGCTGTTTTTT. As protein: CASSIQGLDTGELFF.

The chain couples TRBV4-2 to TRBJ2-1; the match to TRBD2 covers 10 bases. The germline V gene has CDR1 LGHNA and CDR2 YNFKEQ. The CDR3 length is 17 residues. Trimming cost V 1 base and J 4 bases; bases outside gene matches: 7. The CDR3 region has the DNA TGTGCCAGCAGCCAAGGCAAAAGCGGGGGGGCATACAATGAGCAGTTCTTC. Its translation: CASSQGKSGGAYNEQFF.